The next 17 T cell receptor beta chains were all read from a single sample in a study of beta chain features in type 1 diabetes. Expressed TCRB transcripts were sequenced because the entire RNA isolate underwent reverse transcription. This table comes from immunoSEQ multiplex PCR, and its TCRdb copy is limited to in-frame clones, with some not included. Altogether around 160,000 clones are present, roughly 48% being singletons, with the ten largest covering under 0.45%. Sequencing was done on a sample of Tregs from blood. These receptor sequences come from a man aged 18-30 years in good health.

The J gene is TRBJ1-2, the V gene TRBV7-3; 7 nucleotides line up with TRBD1. The CDR3 length is 13 residues. CDR1 and CDR2 from the germline V gene are SGHTA and FQGTGA. With 5 bases clipped from V and 7 bases from J, the junction kept 7 bases outside the gene matches. DNA of the CDR3: TGTGCCAGCAGCGTACGACAGGGAGGTGGCTACACCTTC. Amino acid sequence: CASSVRQGGGYTF.

V is TRBV11-2 and J is TRBJ2-2; possibly TRBD1 for D (7 bases). The germline V and J ends were trimmed by 7 bases and 3 bases, with 18 bases remaining between them. Germline CDR1 and CDR2: SGHAT and FQNNGV. The CDR3 runs 16 residues. In DNA, the CDR3 is TGTGCCAGCACCGTTTGGAGGGGGCGGGACACCGGGGAGCTGTTTTTT. This translates into CASTVWRGRDTGELFF.

The chain employs TRBV18 and TRBJ2-7, with TRBD1 matching over 9 bases. CDR1 and CDR2 (germline): KGHSH, LQKENI. With 2 bases clipped from V and 4 bases from J, the junction kept 3 bases outside the gene matches. The CDR3 consists of 14 residues. The CDR3 DNA reads TGTGCCAGCTCACCAACAGGGGGCCTGTACGAGCAGTACTTC. This encodes CASSPTGGLYEQYF. The entire variable domain, with the rest obtained from reference TRBV18 and TRBJ2-7, is as follows: NAGVMQNPRHLVRRRGQEARLRCSPMKGHSHVYWYRQLPEEGLKFMVYLQKENIIDESGMPKERFSAEFPKEGPSILRIQQVVRGDSAAYFCASSPTGGLYEQYFGPGTRLTVT.

The sample holds a few counts of this clone. This chain links TRBV5-1 with TRBJ2-6, with 8 bases aligning to TRBD1. Germline lookup yields CDR1 SGHRS and CDR2 YFSETQ. The ends lost 1 base at V and 0 bases at J; junction bases unmatched: 3. This CDR3 spans 17 amino acids. This CDR3 is CASSLTGGYSGANVLTF. For the CDR3, the DNA is TGCGCCAGCAGCTTGACAGGGGGGTACTCTGGGGCCAACGTCCTGACTTTC. The full variable domain, completed using reference TRBV5-1 and TRBJ2-6, is KAGVTQTPRYLIKTRGQQVTLSCSPISGHRSVSWYQQTPGQGLQFLFEYFSETQRNKGNFPGRFSGRQFSNSRSEMNVSTLELGDSALYLCASSLTGGYSGANVLTFGAGSRLTVL.

The chain uses TRBV5-1 and TRBJ1-1, with TRBD1 identical over 11 bases. V lost 3 bases and J lost 8; bases outside the gene matches: 6. The germline V gene has CDR1 SGHRS and CDR2 YFSETQ. This CDR3 spans 14 amino acids. CDR3 bases: TGCGCCAGCAGCTGGAGGACAGGGGGCCCCGAAGCTTTCTTT. It specifies CASSWRTGGPEAFF. Full variable domain (remainder filled in from reference TRBV5-1 and TRBJ1-1): KAGVTQTPRYLIKTRGQQVTLSCSPISGHRSVSWYQQTPGQGLQFLFEYFSETQRNKGNFPGRFSGRQFSNSRSEMNVSTLELGDSALYLCASSWRTGGPEAFFGQGTRLTVV.

The chain joins TRBV28 to TRBJ2-3; 16 bases line up with TRBD2. Germline V lookup: CDR1 MDHEN, CDR2 SYDVKM. CDR3 size: 12 residues. The V and J ends lost 6 bases and 14 bases, in that order; junction bases with no gene match: 2. CDR3 sequence: CASRGTSGRVYF. The CDR3 region has the DNA TGTGCCAGCAGGGGGACTAGCGGGAGGGTGTATTTT.

This chain's CDR3 is CASSELAASSYNEQFF. The CDR3 DNA reads as TGTGCCAGCAGTGAGCTAGCGGCTAGCTCCTACAATGAGCAGTTCTTC. The chain links TRBV6-1 to TRBJ2-1, with 7 bases identical to TRBD2. Germline trimming cut 3 bases from V and 0 bases from J; bases unmatched to any gene: 5. This CDR3 comprises 16 residues. The germline V gene encodes CDR1 MNHNS and CDR2 SASEGT.

This clone was found a few times. This chain links TRBV21-1 with TRBJ2-1; the tabulated D call, TRBD1, remains unverified against the DNA. TRBV21-1 is tagged as a pseudogene. The CDR3 is made up of 15 amino acids. CDR3 nucleotide sequence: TGTGCCAGCAGCAACCAAGGGACAGGGTACAATGAGCAGTTCTTC. This codes for CASSNQGTGYNEQFF.

This clone was recorded a few times. The V call is TRBV28, the J call TRBJ2-1; D is possibly TRBD2 (6 bases). CDR1 is MDHEN, CDR2 SYDVKM, per germline. CDR3 length equals 13 residues. V gave up 8 bases and J gave up 5 bases, with 13 bases separating them. CDR3 residues: CASRYSGDNEQFF. For the CDR3, the DNA is TGTGCCAGCCGGTATAGCGGAGACAATGAGCAGTTCTTC.

The chain links TRBV28 to TRBJ2-5; TRBD2 matches at 13 bases. V dropped 3 bases and J dropped 5; count of bases not matched to a gene: 9. This CDR3 has 17 amino acids. The germline CDR1 and CDR2 sequences are MDHEN and SYDVKM. The CDR3 DNA reads as TGTGCCAGCAGTTTGGGGCAGACTAGCGGGGGGAGGGAGACCCAGTACTTC. Translation: CASSLGQTSGGRETQYF.

This clone was counted between two and nine times. CDR3 amino acids: CASSGHTTGYGYTF. The CDR3 coding sequence is TGTGCCAGCAGTGGGCACACTACAGGCTATGGCTACACCTTC. The chain is built from TRBV25-1 and TRBJ1-2; a weak D match, TRBD1 (5 bases). Germline loops: CDR1 MGHDK, CDR2 SYGVNS. Trimming left V 4 bases short and J 4 bases short, with 13 bases between. The CDR3 is made up of 14 amino acids.

The chain combines TRBV15 with TRBJ1-5, with D maybe TRBD1 (5 bases). Germline V lookup: CDR1 LNHNV, CDR2 YYDKDF (reference sequence). Trimming cost V 4 bases and J 6 bases, with 13 bases left between them. The CDR3 runs 14 residues. The CDR3 spells CATSTGELGQPQHF. The CDR3, as DNA: TGTGCCACCAGCACGGGGGAACTAGGTCAGCCCCAGCATTTT.

The chain recombines TRBV7-8 with TRBJ2-3, with 9 bases lining up with TRBD2. The CDR3 runs 17 residues. Per germline, CDR1 SGHVS and CDR2 FQNEAQ. Unmatched junction bases numbered 10, after V lost 4 bases and J lost 2 bases. This CDR3 reads CASSWGLATRYTDTQYF. The CDR3 region has the DNA TGTGCCAGCAGCTGGGGACTAGCCACTAGATACACAGATACGCAGTATTTT.

The rearrangement joins TRBV27 to TRBJ2-7; TRBD1 might be the D (6 bases). Germline-derived CDR1 and CDR2 are MNHEY and SMNVEV (reference sequence). The V end lost 6 bases, the J end lost 1 base, and 10 bases lay between the germline ends. There are 13 residues in the CDR3. The CDR3 spells CASSRQESYEQYF. For the CDR3, the DNA is TGTGCCAGCAGCCGACAGGAGTCCTACGAGCAGTACTTC.

This chain links TRBV18 with TRBJ1-2; a weak D match, TRBD1 (5 bases). Germline loops: CDR1 KGHSH, CDR2 LQKENI. The CDR3 is 14 amino acids. V gave up 3 bases and J gave up 2 bases, with 10 bases separating them. The DNA for the CDR3 is TGTGCCAGCTCACCTTTGACAGCCAACTATGGCTACACCTTC. Residues: CASSPLTANYGYTF.

J is TRBJ2-3 and V is TRBV7-2; 10 nucleotides agree with TRBD1. This CDR3 is built from 18 residues. Germline V gives CDR1 SGHTA, CDR2 FQGNSA. Germline trimming cut 4 bases from V and 1 base from J; bases unmatched to any gene: 11. The CDR3 loop is CASSWGQGRPPRTDTQYF. Here the CDR3 DNA reads TGTGCCAGCAGCTGGGGACAGGGGCGCCCACCCCGCACAGATACGCAGTATTTT.

The V gene is TRBV6-5, the J gene TRBJ1-1; 9 nucleotides align to TRBD1. From germline, CDR1 is MNHEY and CDR2 SVGAGI. There are 14 residues in the CDR3. The trim removed 7 bases at V and 6 bases at J, leaving 9 bases unmatched. This CDR3 is CASTWDRASAEAFF. Written as DNA, the CDR3 is TGTGCCAGCACCTGGGACAGGGCTTCTGCTGAAGCTTTCTTT.